This T cell receptor beta chain came from a study of cytomegalovirus exposure and HLA in healthy donors. CDR1 is LNHDA and CDR2 is SQIVND in the germline V gene (reference sequence). The CDR3 sequence is 16 residues long. Trimming removed 1 base from V and 6 bases from J; junction bases left unmatched: 10. Findings and limits, study-wide: There were a few CMV-associated chains whose specificity for CMV antigens was confirmed in vitro. According to reports, the classifier identified cytomegalovirus status with high specificity and sensitivity. A later analysis found TCR association rates differed by HLA locus, highest for DRB1 and lowest for HLA-C. Accurate HLA-A and HLA-B prediction from TCR beta sequences was reported for most subjects.

As for this clone: The target antigen is unknown.

The PCR ran on 60 Vbeta and 13 Jbeta primers. The data were produced by immunoSEQ multiplex PCR, yet TCRdb's version contains in-frame clones alone and is incomplete. Seen here are under 130,000 clones, roughly 80% observed once, and the top ten hold 6.5% to 8.5%. Sequencing was performed on PBMCs. The TCR comes from a man aged 25-40 years in good health and CMV-seropositive. The chain is built from TRBV19 and TRBJ2-7, with 9 nucleotides matching TRBD1. In DNA, the CDR3 is TGTGCCAGTAGTATAGGGGACAGGGTACTCGGGGCCGAGCAGTACTTC. This sequence encodes CASSIGDRVLGAEQYF.